These 4 T cell receptor beta chains were all obtained from the same sample, sequenced in a study of shared clonotypes between healthy human individuals (dated by TCRdb to the early 2020s). Library creation used the immunoSEQ multiplex PCR assay. TCRdb limited this immuneACCESS table to in-frame rearrangements with V and J called. A share of clones is missing; checked studies link under half to unresolved V genes, and the rest is unexplained. Here the sample has about 2 million clones; over 85% occur a single time. The leading ten clones occupy 0.1% to 0.15% of the sample. The specimen sequenced was naive CD4+ T cells sorted from blood. The cell subset or site tag for this specimen amounts to: CD45RA+ positively selected. The receptor set was obtained from a man between 18 and 35 years old in good health.

This clone has only one observation. This sequence joins TRBV19 and TRBJ1-5; 10 nucleotides align to TRBD1. CDR3 length: 16 amino acids. Germline values: CDR1 LNHDA, CDR2 SQIVND (reference sequence). V lost 4 bases, J lost 2 bases, and 5 bases stayed unmatched. In nucleotides, the CDR3 is TGTGCCAGTAGTAGCCTCGGGACAGGGGGCAATCAGCCCCAGCATTTT. Its protein is CASSSLGTGGNQPQHF.

The CDR3 spells CASSVADLAGAGEDTQYF. The CDR3 nucleotides are TGTGCCAGCAGCGTAGCTGATCTAGCGGGGGCCGGGGAAGATACGCAGTATTTT. The genes are TRBV9 and TRBJ2-3, with TRBD2 identical over 10 bases. The CDR3 runs to 18 residues. J was trimmed by 5 bases and V by 0 bases; bases with no gene match: 12. In germline, CDR1 is SGDLS, CDR2 YYNGEE.

This chain links TRBV2 with TRBJ1-4, with D unclear. The CDR3 extends over 12 amino acids. V lost 1 base, J lost 8 bases, and 5 bases lay in between. Germline values: CDR1 SNHLY, CDR2 FYNNEI. CDR3 sequence reads: CASSEVQEKLFF. The CDR3 DNA is TGTGCCAGCAGTGAAGTCCAAGAAAAACTGTTTTTT.

The V gene is TRBV9, the J gene TRBJ2-3; no firm D call. Germline assignment: CDR1 SGDLS and CDR2 YYNGEE. This CDR3 is built from 16 residues. Between the trimmed V and J ends, which lost 4 bases and 0 bases, there was a span of 15 bases. The DNA for the CDR3 is TGTGCCAGCAGCCGACTCCCGGGTTCTAGCACAGATACGCAGTATTTT. It translates to CASSRLPGSSTDTQYF.